Here is one T cell receptor beta chain with its context. Antigen: not known. Thawed PBMCs were FACS-sorted into unstimulated CD4+CD25+CD127- regulatory T cells, CD4+CD25- non-regulatory cells, CD4 and CD8 cells. Germline V gene sequence: CDR1 KGHSH, CDR2 LQKENI. V lost 3 bases, J lost 7 bases, and 10 bases lay in between. This CDR3 spans 13 amino acids. This entry is derived from a study of Tregs in tolerant kidney transplant recipients. Broader study findings: Tregs expanded with activated donor B cells seemed most donor-specific. Findings come from small patient numbers and require larger validation. Biological reproducibility was not directly addressed, but technical replication error appeared minimal.

Sequenced by immunoSEQ multiplex PCR; TCRdb stores in-frame clones only, minus some. This table holds some 55,000 clones, about 83% found once. Sequencing was done on a sample of CD4+ T cells from blood. The chain is built from TRBV18 and TRBJ2-4; D is ambiguous. The receptor's source is a human donor in good health. In DNA form, the CDR3 reads TGTGCCAGCTCACCCGCAGACGGGAACATTCAGTACTTC. As protein: CASSPADGNIQYF.